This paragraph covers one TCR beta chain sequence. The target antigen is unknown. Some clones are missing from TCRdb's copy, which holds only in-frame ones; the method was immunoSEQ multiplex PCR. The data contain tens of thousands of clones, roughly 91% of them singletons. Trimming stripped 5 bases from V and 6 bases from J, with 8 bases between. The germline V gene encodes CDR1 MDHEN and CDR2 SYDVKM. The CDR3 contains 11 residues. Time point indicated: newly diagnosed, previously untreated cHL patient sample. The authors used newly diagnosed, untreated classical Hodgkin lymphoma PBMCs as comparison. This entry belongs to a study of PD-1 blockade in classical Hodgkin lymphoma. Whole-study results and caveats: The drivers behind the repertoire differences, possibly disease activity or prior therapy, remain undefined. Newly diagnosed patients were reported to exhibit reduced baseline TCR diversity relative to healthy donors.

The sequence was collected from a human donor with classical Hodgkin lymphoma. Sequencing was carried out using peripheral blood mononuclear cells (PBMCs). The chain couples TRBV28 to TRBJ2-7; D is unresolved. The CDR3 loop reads CASSRVSEQYF. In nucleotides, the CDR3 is TGTGCCAGCAGTCGGGTTTCCGAGCAGTACTTC.